This TCR beta chain is drawn from a study of blood T cell repertoires in COVID-19. Study at large: Acute and convalescent COVID-19 samples came from the United States, Italy and Spain. Nucleic acid was either cDNA or gDNA, and it came from T cells, B-cell-depleted T cells, or PBMCs.

The CDR3 covers 13 residues. V lost 4 bases and J lost 5; bases outside the gene matches: 6. Germline CDR1 SGHRS, CDR2 YFSETQ. Per the study methods: Reference gene primer amplification gave estimated nucleated cell counts. Assay used: immunoSEQ multiplex PCR; TCRdb lists only in-frame clones, some missing. V, J and clone size derive from that table, while D and trimming were established from the DNA sequence. Altogether 90,000 or so clones are present, approximately 89% being singletons, with the ten largest covering over 8.5%. The sequence was collected from a man older than 75 with acute or convalescent COVID-19. This chain connects TRBV5-1 to TRBJ2-7; 7 positions match TRBD1. Sequences were obtained from peripheral blood. The CDR3 spells CASSPRGQDEQYF. The DNA for the CDR3 is TGCGCCAGCAGCCCTAGAGGACAGGACGAGCAGTACTTC.